The 18 T cell receptor beta chains in this list originate from one sample, sequenced in a study of beta chain features in type 1 diabetes. Sequenced material consisted of expressed TCRB transcripts (all of the isolated RNA was reverse transcribed). Generated by immunoSEQ multiplex PCR, the TCRdb table keeps only in-frame clones and is missing some. The data show about 700,000 clones, around an eighth seen once. Overall study findings and caveats: For Type 1 diabetes patients, all four CD4+ subsets carried TCRB CDR3s that were moderately but significantly shorter.

Their antigen targets remain unknown. Sequenced material: naive CD4+ T cells from blood. These receptors all come from a man aged 18 to 30 with type 1 diabetes.

This rearrangement joins TRBV5-1 to TRBJ2-1; TRBD1 aligns across 11 bases. CDR3 length equals 15 residues. V lost 4 bases to trimming and J lost 6 bases; unmatched junction nucleotides: 6. Germline V gene data show CDR1 as SGHRS and CDR2 as YFSETQ. This CDR3 reads CASSTGQGAGNEQFF. The CDR3 bases are TGCGCCAGCAGCACCGGACAGGGGGCTGGCAATGAGCAGTTCTTC.

This clone has a handful of counts. V is TRBV29-1 and J is TRBJ1-4; D is unresolved. This CDR3 has 15 amino acids. V was pared by 7 bases and J by 4 bases, with 19 bases between. CDR1 and CDR2 (germline): SQVTM, ANQGSEA. The CDR3 here is CSALGSGFHNEKLFF. Here the CDR3 DNA reads TGCAGCGCCCTGGGATCGGGGTTTCATAATGAAAAACTGTTTTTT.

The chain employs TRBV5-4 and TRBJ1-1; maybe TRBD1 (5 bases). The CDR3 loop spans 14 amino acids. Trimming shortened V by 3 bases and J by 1 base, and 10 bases separated the two germline ends. From germline, CDR1 is SGHNT and CDR2 YYREEE (reference sequence). As DNA, the CDR3 is TGTGCCAGCAGCTCCAGGGACGGGAACACTGAAGCTTTCTTT. It is translated as CASSSRDGNTEAFF.

CDR3 bases: TGTGCCAGCAGCTTATCAGGGGATCAGCCCCAGCATTTT. It encodes CASSLSGDQPQHF. V gene TRBV7-6 combines with J gene TRBJ1-5; tentative D call: TRBD1 (6 bases). CDR1 SGHVS and CDR2 FNYEAQ come from the germline V gene. The length of the CDR3 is 13 residues. Trimming took 2 bases from V and 5 from J, leaving 7 bases between them.

On this clone: The sample holds other DNA sequences that translate to the same CDR3. This sequence joins TRBV4-1 and TRBJ1-2; D remains ambiguous. V was pared by 0 bases and J by 5 bases, with 4 bases between. The CDR3 runs 12 residues. Per germline, CDR1 MGHRA and CDR2 YSYEKL. CDR3 region: CASSQDGYGYTF. CDR3 DNA sequence: TGCGCCAGCAGCCAAGACGGGTATGGCTACACCTTC.

This chain links TRBV6-1 with TRBJ1-6; D unresolved. There are 15 residues in the CDR3. V dropped 7 bases and J dropped 10 bases, with 20 bases sitting between them. CDR1 and CDR2 (germline): MNHNS, SASEGT. The CDR3, as DNA: TGTGCCAGCACTAACTCCCAGTGGCTTGGGTCACCCCTCCACTTT. It codes for CASTNSQWLGSPLHF.

This clone was observed a few times. The V and J genes are TRBV6-1 and TRBJ1-1, with D unresolved. V lost 1 base to trimming and J lost 10 bases, with 7 bases between them. This CDR3 has 11 residues. Germline V gives CDR1 MNHNS, CDR2 SASEGT. Here the CDR3 DNA reads TGTGCCAGCAGTGAAGGGACTCGAGCTTTCTTT. Translation: CASSEGTRAFF.

This clone appeared a few times. This sequence joins TRBV10-3 and TRBJ1-1, with D uncertain. Trimming removed 7 bases at V and 1 base at J, with 10 bases between. CDR1 and CDR2 (germline): ENHRY, SYGVKD. The CDR3 length is 13 residues. The CDR3 nucleotides read TGTGCCATCACTGGGGAACCGAACACTGAAGCTTTCTTT. Encoded protein: CAITGEPNTEAFF.

This clone was found a few times. The chain carries TRBV9 and TRBJ2-3, with 8 bases fitting TRBD2. In germline, CDR1 is SGDLS, CDR2 YYNGEE. Unmatched junction bases numbered 4, after V lost 2 bases and J lost 2 bases. The CDR3 covers 15 residues. The CDR3 nucleotides are TGTGCCAGCAGCGTGACTAGCGCCTCCACAGATACGCAGTATTTT. This gives the protein CASSVTSASTDTQYF.

The V and J genes are TRBV7-2 and TRBJ2-3; 14 nucleotides agree with TRBD2. V lost 5 bases, J lost 2 bases, and 6 bases stayed unmatched. CDR3 length: 17 amino acids. Germline V gives CDR1 SGHTA, CDR2 FQGNSA. CDR3 protein: CASSPRGLAGVTDTQYF. The CDR3 region has the DNA TGTGCCAGCAGCCCTAGGGGACTAGCGGGGGTCACAGATACGCAGTATTTT.

This clone showed up just a few times. The rearrangement joins TRBV25-1 to TRBJ1-1, with 8 bases aligning to TRBD1. Germline V gene lookup returns CDR1 MGHDK and CDR2 SYGVNS. V trimming: 3 bases; J trimming: 4 bases; junction bases outside the gene matches: 4. The CDR3 extends over 14 amino acids. CDR3 sequence reads: CASSDPRGPTEAFF. The CDR3 DNA is TGTGCCAGCAGTGACCCCAGGGGGCCCACTGAAGCTTTCTTT.

This clone was counted between two and nine times. J is TRBJ1-3 and V is TRBV15; D gene unclear. Germline V gives CDR1 LNHNV, CDR2 YYDKDF (reference sequence). The V end lost 0 bases, the J end lost 4 bases, and 10 bases lay between the germline ends. The CDR3 covers 15 residues. Here the CDR3 reads CATSRDPGEGNTIYF. CDR3 bases: TGTGCCACCAGCAGAGATCCCGGGGAAGGAAACACCATATATTTT.

This clone turned up a few times. The genes are TRBV7-9 and TRBJ2-3; D is uncertain. The CDR3 contains 12 residues. Trimming removed 4 bases from V and 2 bases from J, with 4 bases in between. Germline V gene lookup returns CDR1 SEHNR and CDR2 FQNEAQ (reference sequence). The CDR3 sequence is CASSSLTDTQYF. The CDR3 DNA follows: TGTGCCAGCAGCTCCCTCACAGATACGCAGTATTTT.

In this sample, this clone turned up a few times. This rearrangement joins TRBV20-1 to TRBJ1-1; no reliable D call. Germline V gives CDR1 DFQATT, CDR2 SNEGSKA (reference sequence). CDR3 length equals 10 residues. Trimming took off 0 bases at V and 10 bases at J, with 6 bases between the two ends. CDR3 region: CSARDEAAFF. CDR3 bases: TGCAGTGCTAGAGATGAGGCAGCTTTCTTT.

This clone was recorded a few times. This rearrangement joins TRBV28 to TRBJ1-4; weak D call: TRBD1 (5 bases). Trimming removed 3 bases at V and 6 bases at J, with 14 bases between. Looked up from germline, CDR1 is MDHEN and CDR2 is SYDVKM. The CDR3 contains 15 residues. The CDR3 coding sequence is TGTGCCAGCAGTTTGACGACAGCGCTTGATGAAAAACTGTTTTTT. It encodes CASSLTTALDEKLFF.

The genes are TRBV30 and TRBJ2-3; D uncertain. V was shortened by 0 bases and J by 1 base, with 11 bases between the two germline ends. CDR3 length equals 15 residues. Looked up from germline, CDR1 is GTSNPN and CDR2 is SVGIG (reference sequence). The DNA of the CDR3 is TGTGCCTGGAGTGTACGAAATAAGGGCACAGATACGCAGTATTTT. Translated: CAWSVRNKGTDTQYF.

This clone was picked up a small number of times. The V and J genes are TRBV28 and TRBJ2-7; D is possibly TRBD2 (5 bases). There are 14 residues in the CDR3. Germline V lookup: CDR1 MDHEN, CDR2 SYDVKM. The V and J ends lost 3 bases and 5 bases respectively, with 14 bases between them. CDR3 in amino acids: CASSFGGLENEQYF. In DNA, the CDR3 is TGTGCCAGCAGTTTTGGAGGCTTAGAGAACGAGCAGTACTTC.

The rearrangement links TRBV6-5 to TRBJ1-1; D possibly corresponds to TRBD1 (5 bases). The CDR3 runs 13 residues. V was shortened by 11 bases and J by 4 bases, with 17 bases between the two germline ends. Germline V lookup: CDR1 MNHEY, CDR2 SVGAGI. CDR3 in DNA: TGTGCCGCCAGTCCAGGCGGGGGCACTGAAGCTTTCTTT. This codes for CAASPGGGTEAFF.